The T cell receptor beta chain described here comes from a study of blood T cells in healthy people across ages. Combining a sample-barcoded 5' primer with a J-beta primer mix, a second PCR ran for 7 to 11 cycles. TCRdb re-derived calls from the 5' RACE reads in MiXCR, one entry per CDR3 protein. This table has 750,000 or so distinct CDR3 sequences, 20% to 25% appearing once. The table lists this clonotype with a few counts. It may be a read error: a sequence one base away is much more abundant. The CDR3 runs to 14 residues. CDR1 and CDR2 (germline): DFQATT, SNEGSKA (reference sequence). J was trimmed by 2 bases and V by 4 bases; bases with no gene match: 4. These data were also filed under a second study, of T cells of mothers and their children.

The genes are TRBV20-1 and TRBJ2-1; 8 bases are a match to TRBD2. Sequencing was performed on blood. The receptor was isolated from a boy aged 10-17 years in good health. CDR3: CSAIYGRAYNEQFF. CDR3 in DNA: TGCAGTGCTATTTACGGGAGGGCCTACAATGAGCAGTTCTTC.